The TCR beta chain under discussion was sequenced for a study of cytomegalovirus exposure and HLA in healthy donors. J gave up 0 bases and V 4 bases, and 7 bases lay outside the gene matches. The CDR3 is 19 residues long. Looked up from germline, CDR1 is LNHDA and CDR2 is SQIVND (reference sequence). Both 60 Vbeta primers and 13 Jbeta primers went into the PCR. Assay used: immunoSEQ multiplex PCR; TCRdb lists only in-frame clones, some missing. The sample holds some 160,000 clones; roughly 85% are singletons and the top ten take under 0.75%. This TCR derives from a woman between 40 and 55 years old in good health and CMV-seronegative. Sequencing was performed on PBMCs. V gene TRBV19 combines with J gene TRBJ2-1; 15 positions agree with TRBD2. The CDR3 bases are TGTGCCAGTAGTACCGGGACTAGCGGGAGGCCAAGCTCCTACAATGAGCAGTTCTTC. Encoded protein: CASSTGTSGRPSSYNEQFF.